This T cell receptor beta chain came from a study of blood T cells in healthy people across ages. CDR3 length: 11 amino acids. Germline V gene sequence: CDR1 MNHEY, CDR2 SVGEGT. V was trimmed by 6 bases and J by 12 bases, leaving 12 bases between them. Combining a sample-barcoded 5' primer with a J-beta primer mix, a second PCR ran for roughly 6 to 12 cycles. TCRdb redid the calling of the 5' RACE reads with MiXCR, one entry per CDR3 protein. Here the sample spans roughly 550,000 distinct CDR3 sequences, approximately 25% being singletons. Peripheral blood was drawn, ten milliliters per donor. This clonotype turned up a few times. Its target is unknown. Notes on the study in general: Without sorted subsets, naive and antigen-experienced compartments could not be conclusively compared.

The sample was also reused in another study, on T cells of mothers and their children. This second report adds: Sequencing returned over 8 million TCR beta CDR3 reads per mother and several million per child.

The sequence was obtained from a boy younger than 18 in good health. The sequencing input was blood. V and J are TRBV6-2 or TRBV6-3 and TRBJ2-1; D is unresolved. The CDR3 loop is CASSTGYWQFF. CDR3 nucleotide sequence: TGTGCCAGCAGCACCGGGTATTGGCAGTTCTTC.